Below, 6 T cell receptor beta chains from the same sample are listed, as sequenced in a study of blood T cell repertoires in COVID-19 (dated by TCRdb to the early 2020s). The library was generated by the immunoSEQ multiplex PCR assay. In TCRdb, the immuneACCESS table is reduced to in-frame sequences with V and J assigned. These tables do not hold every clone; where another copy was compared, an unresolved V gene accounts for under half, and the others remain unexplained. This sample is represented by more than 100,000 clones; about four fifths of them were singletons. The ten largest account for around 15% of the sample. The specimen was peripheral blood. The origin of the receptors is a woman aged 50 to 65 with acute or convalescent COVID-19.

In nucleotides, the CDR3 is TGCGCCAGCAGCTTGGACAGGGGGGGCTATGGCTACACCTTC. It encodes CASSLDRGGYGYTF. This rearrangement joins TRBV5-1 to TRBJ1-2, with 8 bases identical to TRBD1. The CDR3 covers 14 residues. V lost 0 bases to trimming and J lost 4 bases; unmatched junction nucleotides: 2. Germline loops: CDR1 SGHRS, CDR2 YFSETQ.

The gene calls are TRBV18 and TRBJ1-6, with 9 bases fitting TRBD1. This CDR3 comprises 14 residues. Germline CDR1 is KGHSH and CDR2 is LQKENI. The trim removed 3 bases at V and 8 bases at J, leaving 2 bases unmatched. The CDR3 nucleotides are TGTGCCAGCTCACCGACAGGGGGAGATTCACCCCTCCACTTT. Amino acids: CASSPTGGDSPLHF.

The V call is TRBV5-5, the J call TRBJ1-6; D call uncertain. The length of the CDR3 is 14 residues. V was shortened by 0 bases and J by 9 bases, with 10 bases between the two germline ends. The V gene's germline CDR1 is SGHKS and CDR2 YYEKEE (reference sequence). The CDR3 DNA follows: TGTGCCAGCAGCTTGGAGGGTCGGGGTTCACCCCTCCACTTT. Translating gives CASSLEGRGSPLHF. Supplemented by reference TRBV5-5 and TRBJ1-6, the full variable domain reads DAGVTQSPTHLIKTRGQQVTLRCSPISGHKSVSWYQQVLGQGPQFIFQYYEKEERGRGNFPDRFSARQFPNYSSELNVNALLLGDSALYLCASSLEGRGSPLHFGNGTRLTVT.

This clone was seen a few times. The CDR3, as DNA: TGCGCCAGCAGCCGCGGACAGGGAGAAAGGGCGAATTCACCCCTCCACTTT. Translation: CASSRGQGERANSPLHF. The gene calls are TRBV23-1 and TRBJ1-6; TRBD1 matches 8 bases. TRBV23-1 is designated an ORF whose function remains uncertain. The trim removed 6 bases at V and 7 bases at J, leaving 14 bases unmatched. The CDR3 has 17 residues.

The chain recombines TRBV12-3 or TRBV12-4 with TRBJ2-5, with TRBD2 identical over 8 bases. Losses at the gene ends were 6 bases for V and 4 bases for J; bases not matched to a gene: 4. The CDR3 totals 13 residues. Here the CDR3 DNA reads TGTGCCAGCAGACCCGGGACTAGAGAGACCCAGTACTTC. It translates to CASRPGTRETQYF.

The CDR3 is CASSEAVRSYEQYF. The CDR3 DNA reads as TGTGCCAGCAGTGAAGCTGTGAGGTCCTACGAGCAGTACTTC. V usage is TRBV6-1 and J usage is TRBJ2-7; D remains ambiguous. The germline V and J ends were trimmed by 0 bases and 1 base, with 7 bases remaining between them. CDR1 MNHNS and CDR2 SASEGT come from the germline V gene. CDR3 length: 14 residues.